The 19 T cell receptor beta chains given below trace back to one sample, sequenced in a study of blood T cell repertoires in COVID-19. Repertoires were generated with immunoSEQ multiplex PCR, while TCRdb's copy carries only in-frame clones and drops some. The sample contains roughly 200,000 clones, approximately 89% of which appear only once. Input material: peripheral blood. All receptors derive from a woman aged 60-75 years with acute or convalescent COVID-19.

The J gene is TRBJ2-4, the V gene TRBV19; 10 nucleotides agree with TRBD2. This CDR3 has 18 amino acids. The V segment lost 0 bases and the J segment 0 bases; nucleotides outside the gene matches: 5. Per germline, CDR1 LNHDA and CDR2 SQIVND (reference sequence). The CDR3 bases are TGTGCCAGTAGTATAGAGGGAGCGGGAGGGCTAGCCAAAAACATTCAGTACTTC. Amino acids: CASSIEGAGGLAKNIQYF. Using reference TRBV19 and TRBJ2-4 for the parts outside the CDR3, the full variable domain is DGGITQSPKYLFRKEGQNVTLSCEQNLNHDAMYWYRQDPGQGLRLIYYSQIVNDFQKGDIAEGYSVSREKKESFPLTVTSAQKNPTAFYLCASSIEGAGGLAKNIQYFGAGTRLSVL.

The chain combines TRBV5-1 with TRBJ2-6; 8 nucleotides agree with TRBD2. V lost 1 base, J lost 0 bases, and 6 bases stayed unmatched. The CDR3 has 18 amino acids. The germline CDR1 and CDR2 sequences are SGHRS and YFSETQ. The CDR3 coding sequence is TGCGCCAGCAGCTTGCAAGCGGGAGCCCTCTCTGGGGCCAACGTCCTGACTTTC. Amino acid sequence: CASSLQAGALSGANVLTF.

The CDR3 sequence: CASSRTSGNEQFF. CDR3 bases: TGTGCCAGCAGTCGGACTAGCGGCAATGAGCAGTTCTTC. The chain joins TRBV28 to TRBJ2-1; 10 bases match TRBD2. V gave up 5 bases and J gave up 6 bases; unmatched junction bases: 1. Germline CDR1 is MDHEN and CDR2 is SYDVKM. The CDR3 is 13 residues long. Looking up the rest from reference TRBV28 and TRBJ2-1 gives the full variable domain: DVKVTQSSRYLVKRTGEKVFLECVQDMDHENMFWYRQDPGLGLRLIYFSYDVKMKEKGDIPEGYSVSREKKERFSLILESASTNQTSMYLCASSRTSGNEQFFGPGTRLTVL.

This clone showed up just once. The chain uses TRBV5-1 and TRBJ2-7; TRBD2 aligns across 12 bases. The CDR3 consists of 15 residues. The V segment lost 2 bases and the J segment 5 bases; nucleotides outside the gene matches: 5. Germline V gene lookup returns CDR1 SGHRS and CDR2 YFSETQ. The CDR3 region is CASSLGLAGPHEQYV. The CDR3 DNA follows: TGCGCCAGCAGCTTAGGACTAGCGGGACCTCACGAGCAGTACGTC.

This clone was detected only once. The chain combines TRBV5-1 with TRBJ1-4; 10 bases are a match to TRBD1. J lost 7 bases, V lost 2 bases, and 2 bases had no gene match. CDR1 SGHRS and CDR2 YFSETQ come from the germline V gene. The CDR3 length is 14 residues. In DNA, the CDR3 is TGCGCCAGCAGCTTACGGACAGGGGGTGAAAAACTGTTTTTT. Amino acid sequence: CASSLRTGGEKLFF.

The rearrangement links TRBV4-1 to TRBJ1-1; a possible D gene is TRBD1 (5 bases). Germline lookup yields CDR1 MGHRA and CDR2 YSYEKL. Deletions cut 0 bases from V and 4 bases from J, with 12 bases between. CDR3 length: 15 amino acids. CDR3 DNA sequence: TGCGCCAGCAGCCAAGAAGCTCAGGGAGGCACTGAAGCTTTCTTT. Translated: CASSQEAQGGTEAFF.

The chain joins TRBV7-2 to TRBJ2-1; TRBD2 matches at 9 bases. The germline CDR1 and CDR2 sequences are SGHTA and FQGNSA. The CDR3 consists of 15 residues. The J segment lost 3 bases and the V segment lost 4 bases, leaving 4 bases of the junction unmatched. The CDR3 loop reads CASSSVAGVYNEQFF. CDR3 bases: TGTGCCAGCAGCTCGGTAGCGGGAGTCTACAATGAGCAGTTCTTC.

The J gene is TRBJ1-2, the V gene TRBV28; TRBD1 matches 8 bases. The CDR3 spans 13 residues. Unmatched junction bases numbered 10, after V lost 8 bases and J lost 8 bases. The germline V gene has CDR1 MDHEN and CDR2 SYDVKM. The DNA for the CDR3 is TGTGCCAGCTGTTGGGCAGGGGGCAGAGGCTACACCTTC. Its translation is CASCWAGGRGYTF.

In its sample, this clone was seen a few times. The V call is TRBV29-1, the J call TRBJ2-1, with 8 nucleotides matching TRBD2. The CDR3 runs to 13 residues. J was trimmed by 9 bases and V by 5 bases; bases with no gene match: 9. Germline CDR1 SQVTM, CDR2 ANQGSEA. The CDR3 sequence: CSVTLAALPEQFF. The CDR3 DNA reads as TGCAGCGTTACACTAGCGGCGTTACCTGAGCAGTTCTTC.

The chain couples TRBV24-1 to TRBJ2-3; no clear D gene. This CDR3 is 13 amino acids long. Germline lookup yields CDR1 KGHDR and CDR2 SFDVKD. V shed 4 bases and J shed 0 bases, with 4 bases lying between them. The CDR3 loop is CATSDPSTDTQYF. The CDR3 DNA is TGTGCCACCAGTGACCCTAGCACAGATACGCAGTATTTT.

This clone occurred once. The V and J genes are TRBV9 and TRBJ2-1; the D gene is possibly TRBD2 (6 bases). With 2 bases removed from V and 0 bases from J, the gap between germline ends came to 9 bases. The CDR3 extends over 15 amino acids. Germline V gene lookup returns CDR1 SGDLS and CDR2 YYNGEE. CDR3 in DNA: TGTGCCAGCAGCGTTGGACTAAACTCCTACAATGAGCAGTTCTTC. As protein: CASSVGLNSYNEQFF.

This clone was found once. DNA for the CDR3: TGTGCCAGCAGCCCGCTAGCGGGAGCTCACGAGCAGTACTTC. Amino acids: CASSPLAGAHEQYF. The chain has TRBV28 and TRBJ2-7; 10 nucleotides agree with TRBD2. Trimming cost V 6 bases and J 5 bases; bases outside gene matches: 7. This CDR3 spans 14 amino acids. Germline-derived CDR1 and CDR2 are MDHEN and SYDVKM. Filled out from reference TRBV28 and TRBJ2-7, the complete variable domain reads DVKVTQSSRYLVKRTGEKVFLECVQDMDHENMFWYRQDPGLGLRLIYFSYDVKMKEKGDIPEGYSVSREKKERFSLILESASTNQTSMYLCASSPLAGAHEQYFGPGTRLTVT.

The DNA of the CDR3 is TGTGCCAGCAGCTTAAATGGTCCGGGAGCGGCGGATACGCAGTATTTT. Its protein product is CASSLNGPGAADTQYF. The chain employs TRBV7-3 and TRBJ2-3; TRBD2 might be the D (6 bases). Germline-derived CDR1 and CDR2 are SGHTA and FQGTGA. The CDR3 has 16 amino acids. Trimming cost V 1 base and J 6 bases, with 17 bases left between them. The complete variable domain, with remaining parts taken from reference TRBV7-3 and TRBJ2-3, reads GAGVSQTPSNKVTEKGKYVELRCDPISGHTALYWYRQSLGQGPEFLIYFQGTGAADDSGLPNDRFFAVRPEGSVSTLKIQRTERGDSAVYLCASSLNGPGAADTQYFGPGTRLTVL.

V gene TRBV4-1 combines with J gene TRBJ1-6; 9 nucleotides match TRBD1. This CDR3 comprises 15 residues. V lost 3 bases, J lost 10 bases, and 7 bases stayed unmatched. CDR1 and CDR2 from the germline V gene are MGHRA and YSYEKL. In DNA, the CDR3 is TGCGCCAGCAGCCAGACCGACAGGGGGGCATCACCCCTCCACTTT. This translates into CASSQTDRGASPLHF.

V is TRBV7-9 and J is TRBJ2-1, with unresolved D. The CDR3 runs to 13 residues. V lost 4 bases, J lost 6 bases, and 10 bases lay in between. Germline V CDR1 and CDR2: SEHNR, FQNEAQ (reference sequence). Here the CDR3 reads CASSSIHSNEQFF. The CDR3, as DNA: TGTGCCAGCAGCTCTATCCATAGCAATGAGCAGTTCTTC.

The CDR3 nucleotides read TGTGCCAGCAGGGTGACAGGTTTCCAAGAGACCCAGTACTTC. Amino acid sequence: CASRVTGFQETQYF. The chain combines TRBV27 with TRBJ2-5; possibly TRBD1 for D (6 bases). Trimming shortened V by 6 bases and J by 1 base, and 12 bases separated the two germline ends. Per the germline V gene, CDR1 is MNHEY and CDR2 is SMNVEV (reference sequence). The CDR3 consists of 14 residues.

The CDR3 DNA reads TGTGCCAGCACCTTAAGGGGTTTGGGTAGGGATGGCTACACCTTC. As protein: CASTLRGLGRDGYTF. The V and J genes are TRBV2 and TRBJ1-2, with a possible D match to TRBD1 (5 bases). CDR1 SNHLY and CDR2 FYNNEI come from the germline V gene. The V gene lost 7 bases and the J gene lost 6 bases, with 21 bases spanning the gap. The CDR3 contains 15 residues.

The rearrangement links TRBV15 to TRBJ1-1, with a tentative D call TRBD1 (5 bases). The CDR3 extends over 16 amino acids. The V and J ends lost 5 bases and 5 bases respectively, with 21 bases between them. Germline CDR1 is LNHNV and CDR2 is YYDKDF (reference sequence). CDR3 sequence reads: CATSLPGMAGRTEAFF. CDR3 nucleotide sequence: TGTGCCACCAGCCTACCAGGGATGGCCGGTAGGACTGAAGCTTTCTTT.

V and J are TRBV2 and TRBJ2-1, with a tentative D call TRBD2 (5 bases). Germline V gene lookup returns CDR1 SNHLY and CDR2 FYNNEI. The V gene lost 4 bases and the J gene lost 5 bases, with 12 bases spanning the gap. The CDR3 length is 14 residues. The CDR3 DNA reads TGTGCCAGCAGTGCGGCTAGCCGTAACAATGAGCAGTTCTTC. Its translation: CASSAASRNNEQFF.